Included here is one T cell receptor (beta chain) sequence, with context. What it binds is not known. The source of the sample is a study of shared clonotypes between healthy human individuals. Whole-study context: Each donor's CD8 memory used one plate, CD8 naive two, each CD4 subset three. General study results and limits: A limitation of the genetic and exposure-history diversity represented arose from few donors. Estimated richness values were generally larger in naive subsets than in memory subsets.

Using immunoSEQ multiplex PCR, the repertoire was profiled, and TCRdb retains in-frame clones only, with some absent. The data show about 600,000 clones, 95% to 96% seen once. This CDR3 comprises 16 residues. CDR1 and CDR2 (germline): SGHVS, FQNEAQ. The V end was cut by 6 bases, the J end by 2 bases, with 18 bases between. CD8 cells regarded as naive lacked CD45RO, were positively chosen for CCR7, and omitted terminally differentiated effector memory CD45RA+ cells. V is TRBV7-8 and J is TRBJ2-3; D possibly corresponds to TRBD2 (6 bases). The clonotype comes from a woman in her 30s in good health. The specimen sequenced was naive CD8+ T cells sorted from blood. The CDR3 here is CASSSEGGTYTDTQYF. The CDR3 DNA sequence: TGTGCCAGCAGTTCGGAGGGCGGGACCTACACAGATACGCAGTATTTT.